This TCR beta chain is from a study of T cell responses to AZD1222 COVID-19 vaccine. The study's findings and limits: Spike-specific TCR breadth and depth went up after people got two AZD1222 doses.

A word on this clone: Its antigen is unknown.

Libraries were prepared by immunoSEQ multiplex PCR; TCRdb keeps only in-frame clonotypes and omits some of them. Of fewer than 70,000 clones in the sample, about four fifths are singletons; the top ten hold about 14%. The V end was cut by 1 base, the J end by 6 bases, with 6 bases between. The CDR3 runs to 13 residues. Germline V gene data show CDR1 as KGHSH and CDR2 as LQKENI. This specimen consisted of peripheral blood, obtained 28 days after the second AZD1222 dose. The receptor comes from an adult who received the AZD1222 COVID-19 vaccine. V gene TRBV18 combines with J gene TRBJ1-4; tentatively, D is TRBD1 (5 bases). The CDR3 coding sequence is TGTGCCAGCTCACCACGGGGCGATGAAAAACTGTTTTTT. Protein sequence: CASSPRGDEKLFF.